What follows describes a single T cell receptor (beta chain). This record belongs to a study of blood T cell repertoires in COVID-19. Adults between roughly 18 and 90 years of age took part from some 25 US areas. Germline-derived CDR1 and CDR2 are SGHTA and FQGNSA. This CDR3 region has 16 residues. The junction had 7 bases not matched to a gene; V was cut back by 5 bases and J by 1 base. The repertoire was sequenced with immunoSEQ multiplex PCR; TCRdb's copy has only in-frame clones and lacks some. The sample yields under 250,000 clones, about four fifths seen once. The chain joins TRBV7-2 to TRBJ1-5, with 8 bases fitting TRBD1. The receptor comes from a woman aged 60-70 years who had recovered from COVID-19. The sample comprised PBMCs or T cells enriched from blood (not recorded which). The DNA of the CDR3 is TGTGCCAGCAGCCTTAACAGACAGGGGAGCAATCAGCCCCAGCATTTT. Amino acid sequence: CASSLNRQGSNQPQHF.